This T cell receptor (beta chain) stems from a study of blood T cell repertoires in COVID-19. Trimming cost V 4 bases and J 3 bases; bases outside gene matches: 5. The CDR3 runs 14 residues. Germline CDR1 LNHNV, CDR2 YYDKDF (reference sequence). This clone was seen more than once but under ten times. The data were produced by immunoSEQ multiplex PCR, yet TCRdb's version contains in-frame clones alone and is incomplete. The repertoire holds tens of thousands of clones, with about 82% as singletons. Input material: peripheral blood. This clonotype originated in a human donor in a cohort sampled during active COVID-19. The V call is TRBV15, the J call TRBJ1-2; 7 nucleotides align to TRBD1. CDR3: CATSTRQGYYGYTF. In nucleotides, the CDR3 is TGTGCCACCAGCACCCGACAGGGATACTATGGCTACACCTTC. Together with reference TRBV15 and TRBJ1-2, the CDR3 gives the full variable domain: DAMVIQNPRYQVTQFGKPVTLSCSQTLNHNVMYWYQQKSSQAPKLLFHYYDKDFNNEADTPDNFQSRRPNTSFCFLDIRSPGLGDTAMYLCATSTRQGYYGYTFGSGTRLTVV.